This TCR beta chain was retrieved from a study of blood T cell repertoires in COVID-19. As for the study in general: Collection of acute and convalescent COVID-19 samples took place in the United States, Italy and Spain. Sample material is recorded as cDNA or gDNA derived from T cells, B-cell-depleted T cells, or PBMCs.

In the study's own analysis: Amplifying reference gene primers gave estimates of nucleated cell counts. This table comes from immunoSEQ multiplex PCR, and its TCRdb copy is limited to in-frame clones, with some not included. V and J calls plus clone size are reproduced from that table; the DNA served to infer D and trimming. In the table there are approximately 300,000 clones, more than 80% of which are singletons. The CDR3 length is 14 residues. V gave up 7 bases and J gave up 7 bases, with 19 bases separating them. CDR1 is WSHSY, CDR2 SAAADI, per germline. Sequencing was performed on peripheral blood. The receptor comes from a woman aged 40 to 50 with acute or convalescent COVID-19. V and J are TRBV10-2 and TRBJ1-2; possible D gene TRBD1, 6 bases. CDR3 amino acids: CASMMVAGGLGYTF. The CDR3 nucleotides are TGCGCCAGCATGATGGTTGCCGGGGGGCTTGGCTACACCTTC.